This T cell receptor (beta chain) was retrieved from a study of blood T cell repertoires in COVID-19. CDR1 KGHDR and CDR2 SFDVKD come from the germline V gene. The V end lost 8 bases, the J end lost 8 bases, and 3 bases lay between the germline ends. The CDR3 has 9 residues. Assay used: immunoSEQ multiplex PCR; TCRdb lists only in-frame clones, some missing. This sample has 100,000 or so clones, with roughly 85% found just once. The clonotype was recovered from a man in his fifties with active COVID-19. The V gene is TRBV24-1, the J gene TRBJ2-1; D is ambiguous. The specimen sequenced was peripheral blood. For the CDR3, the DNA is TGTGCCACCACCTATGAGCAGTTCTTC. Its protein product is CATTYEQFF.